This T cell receptor beta chain was recorded in a study of blood T cells in healthy people across ages (dated by TCRdb to the mid-2010s). Regarding the research as a whole: Template switching captured roughly one uniquely barcoded TCR beta cDNA molecule per two T cells in model experiments. Donors were grouped into four age groups: young (average approximately 16 years), middle-aged (roughly 37), aged (62) and long-lived (just over 80). To track age-related changes in TCR beta repertoire diversity, the study relied on deep sequencing normalized with unique cDNA molecular identifiers. To avoid experimental bias, donors of different ages were spread randomly across the sequencing lanes. For two donors (one aged 18 to 30 and one aged 80 or older), the study analyzed two additional independent replicas of 1 million unique cDNA reads from the same blood draw. Study-wide findings and limitations: Observed TCR beta diversity correlated strongly with the percentage of naive T cells measured by flow cytometry. Estimates of total diversity from one million sequenced T cells were regarded as lower bounds and underestimates. As age increased, observed TCR beta diversity per million T cells dropped in a roughly linear way, and a significant reduction was already evident by age 40. Conclusive comparison of naive and antigen-experienced compartments was prevented by the profiling of bulk unsorted PBMCs. Compared with the aged group, the long-lived group had more naive CD4+ T cells, fewer expanded clones and increased TCR diversity, a pattern suggesting age selection. The CMV infection status of donors was not known, potentially confounding age-related changes in expanded clonotypes.

Receptors were amplified or captured by 5' RACE. Instrument on record: Illumina HiSeq 2500. The second PCR ran for about 6 to 12 cycles and used a J-beta primer mix along with a sample-barcoded 5' primer. Each TCR beta cDNA molecule received a unique molecular identifier from a template-switch 5' adaptor carrying 12 random nucleotides. At least 2.5 million CDR3-containing paired-end reads were obtained from each sample. First-strand cDNA synthesis was performed from all RNA using the Mint cDNA synthesis kit, with priming by a TRBC-specific oligonucleotide. Following uracil-DNA glycosylase treatment, all cDNA underwent a first 18-cycle PCR with the universal primers M1SS and BC2_uni_R. On the authors' methods: Normalization of each sample was performed by random selection of 1 million high-quality reads, each carrying a distinct molecular identifier. Instead of being binned into consensus sequences, reads that shared molecular identifiers were thrown out. MiTCR, set to a Q25 quality threshold and the strictest error-elimination algorithm, was used for CDR3 identification, clonotype clustering and error correction. A nonparametric unseen species model using Euler transformation provided a lower-bound estimate of total TCR beta diversity. The public reads were quality trimmed at Q25 with fastp and then assembled into clones with MiXCR by TCRdb, keeping productive beta chains. Identical CDR3 protein sequences are pooled into one entry, listed with their most common genes and DNA. The V and J calls come from TCRdb's annotation, not from the publication. This sample holds fewer than 750,000 distinct CDR3 sequences; roughly half were observed only once. The ten largest clones add up to roughly 12% of the sample.

The roughly 39 donors, aged 6 to 90 years, were systemically healthy Caucasian individuals from Russia. About 9.6 milliliters of peripheral blood were collected from each donor into EDTA-treated Vacutainer tubes. Ficoll-Paque density-gradient centrifugation was used to isolate PBMCs, with at least 7 million per sample. Total RNA, at least 5 micrograms per sample, was extracted from PBMCs with Trizol reagent. For every donor, an aliquot of PBMCs went through flow cytometry to measure the percentages of naive CD45RAhigh/CD27high T cells. This clonotype was observed a few times. No cognate antigen has been identified for it. One base away there is no much larger clone; base qualities are not given. As encoded in the germline V gene, CDR1 is MGHRA while CDR2 is YSYEKL. The CDR3 runs 16 amino acids, cysteine and phenylalanine included. CDR3 DNA is the only sequence kept; it has 48 bases, read in frame from the first base. Between the V and J ends, shortened by 0 bases and 0 bases respectively, the junction contains 9 bases.

The sample consisted of blood. The source of this sequence is a woman of 80 years or more in good health. Recombination linked TRBV4-1 to TRBJ1-5; no D gene can be assigned with confidence. The DNA sequence is as follows: TGCGCCAGCAGCCAAGAAGGTCAAGGTAGCAATCAGCCCCAGCATTTT. Its translation is CASSQEGQGSNQPQHF.